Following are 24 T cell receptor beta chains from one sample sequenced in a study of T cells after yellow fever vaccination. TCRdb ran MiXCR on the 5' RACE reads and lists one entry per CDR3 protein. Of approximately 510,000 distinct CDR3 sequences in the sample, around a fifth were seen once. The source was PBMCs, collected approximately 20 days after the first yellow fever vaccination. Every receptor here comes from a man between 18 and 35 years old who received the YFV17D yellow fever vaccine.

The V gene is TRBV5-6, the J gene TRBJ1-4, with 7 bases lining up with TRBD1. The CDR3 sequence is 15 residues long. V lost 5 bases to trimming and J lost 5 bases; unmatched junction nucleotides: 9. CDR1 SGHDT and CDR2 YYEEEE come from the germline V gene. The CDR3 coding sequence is TGTGCCAGCAGTAACCGACAGGGATCGAATGAAAAACTGTTTTTT. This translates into CASSNRQGSNEKLFF.

In DNA form, the CDR3 reads TGCGCCAGCAGTCCCACCCTCTTTTGGGGACACAGTCACTCCTACGAGCAGTACGTC. Translating it yields CASSPTLFWGHSHSYEQYV. The chain has TRBV23-1 and TRBJ2-7; D is perhaps TRBD1 (6 bases). TRBV23-1 is an ORF for which the function is uncertain. Between the trimmed V and J ends, which lost 4 bases and 0 bases, there was a span of 25 bases. This CDR3 has 19 residues.

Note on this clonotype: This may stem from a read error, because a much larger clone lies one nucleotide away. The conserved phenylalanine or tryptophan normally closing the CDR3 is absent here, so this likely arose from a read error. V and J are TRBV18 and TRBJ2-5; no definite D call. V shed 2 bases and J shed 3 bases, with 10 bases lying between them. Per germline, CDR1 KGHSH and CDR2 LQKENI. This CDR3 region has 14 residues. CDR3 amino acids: CASSPSYLEETQYY. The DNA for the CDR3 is TGTGCCAGCTCACCATCTTATCTAGAAGAGACCCAGTACTAC.

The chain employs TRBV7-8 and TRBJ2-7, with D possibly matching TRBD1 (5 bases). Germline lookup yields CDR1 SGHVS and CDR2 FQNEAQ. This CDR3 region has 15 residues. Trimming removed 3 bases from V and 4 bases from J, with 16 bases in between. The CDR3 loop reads CASSFRGAFEYEQYF. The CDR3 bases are TGTGCCAGCAGCTTTCGTGGGGCCTTTGAATACGAGCAGTACTTC.

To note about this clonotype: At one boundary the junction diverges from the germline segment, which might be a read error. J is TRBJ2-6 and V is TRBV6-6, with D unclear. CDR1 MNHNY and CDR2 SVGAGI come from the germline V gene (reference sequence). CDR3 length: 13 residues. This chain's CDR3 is CASDGSGTNVLTF. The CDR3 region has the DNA TGTGCCAGCGACGGCTCTGGGACCAACGTCCTGACTTTC.

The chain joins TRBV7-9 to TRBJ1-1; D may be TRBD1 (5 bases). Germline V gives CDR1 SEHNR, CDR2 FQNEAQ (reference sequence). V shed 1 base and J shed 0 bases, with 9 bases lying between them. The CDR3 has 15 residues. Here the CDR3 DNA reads TGTGCCAGCAGCTTAGGGGGGTTCATGAACACTGAAGCTTTCTTT. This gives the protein CASSLGGFMNTEAFF.

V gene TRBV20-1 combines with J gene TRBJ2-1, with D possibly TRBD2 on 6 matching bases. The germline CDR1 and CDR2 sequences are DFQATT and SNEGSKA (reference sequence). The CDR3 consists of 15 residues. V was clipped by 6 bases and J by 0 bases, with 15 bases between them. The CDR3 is CSATKRGSSYNEQFF. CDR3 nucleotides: TGCAGTGCCACTAAACGGGGGAGCTCCTACAATGAGCAGTTCTTC.

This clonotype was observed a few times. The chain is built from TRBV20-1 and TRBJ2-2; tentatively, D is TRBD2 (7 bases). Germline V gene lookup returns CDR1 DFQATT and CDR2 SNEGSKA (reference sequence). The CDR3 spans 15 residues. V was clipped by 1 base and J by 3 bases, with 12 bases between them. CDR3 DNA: TGCAGTGCTAGAGGAACGGGGGGCTACACCGGGGAGCTGTTTTTT. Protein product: CSARGTGGYTGELFF.

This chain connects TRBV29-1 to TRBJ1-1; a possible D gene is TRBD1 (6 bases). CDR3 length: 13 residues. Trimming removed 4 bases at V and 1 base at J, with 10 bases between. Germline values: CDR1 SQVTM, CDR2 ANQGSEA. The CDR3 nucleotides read TGCAGCGTTGCCGGACAGACGAACACTGAAGCTTTCTTT. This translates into CSVAGQTNTEAFF.

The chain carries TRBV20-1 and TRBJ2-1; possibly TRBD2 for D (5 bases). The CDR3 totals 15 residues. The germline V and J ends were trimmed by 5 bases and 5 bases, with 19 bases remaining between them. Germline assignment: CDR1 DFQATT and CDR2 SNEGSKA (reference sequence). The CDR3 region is CSAPQSGSRNNEQFF. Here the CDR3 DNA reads TGCAGTGCTCCCCAGTCGGGGTCCCGAAACAATGAGCAGTTCTTC.

CDR3 protein: CSARGLNQGEQFF. The CDR3 DNA reads TGCAGTGCTAGGGGGCTCAATCAGGGTGAGCAGTTCTTC. The chain employs TRBV20-1 and TRBJ2-1; the D gene is possibly TRBD1 (5 bases). CDR3 length equals 13 residues. V dropped 3 bases and J dropped 9 bases, with 15 bases sitting between them. Germline CDR1 is DFQATT and CDR2 is SNEGSKA (reference sequence).

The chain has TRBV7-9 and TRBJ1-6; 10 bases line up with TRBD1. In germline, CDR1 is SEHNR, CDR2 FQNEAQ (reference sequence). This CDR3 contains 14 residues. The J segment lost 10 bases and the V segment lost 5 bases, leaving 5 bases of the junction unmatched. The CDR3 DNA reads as TGTGCCAGCAGCCCGACAGGGGGCAGGTCACCCCTCCACTTT. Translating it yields CASSPTGGRSPLHF.

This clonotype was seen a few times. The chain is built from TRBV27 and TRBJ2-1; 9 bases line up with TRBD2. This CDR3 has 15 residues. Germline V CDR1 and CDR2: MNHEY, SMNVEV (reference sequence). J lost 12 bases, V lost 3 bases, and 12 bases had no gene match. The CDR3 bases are TGTGCCAGCAGTTTGAGGCGGGGGGGGACGTCAGTGCAGTTCTTC. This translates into CASSLRRGGTSVQFF.

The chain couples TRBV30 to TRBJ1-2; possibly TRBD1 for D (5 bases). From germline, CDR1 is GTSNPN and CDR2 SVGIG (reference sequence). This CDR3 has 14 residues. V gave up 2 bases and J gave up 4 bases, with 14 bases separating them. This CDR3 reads CAWSRDSVVYGYTF. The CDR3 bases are TGTGCCTGGAGTCGGGACTCAGTAGTCTATGGCTACACCTTC.

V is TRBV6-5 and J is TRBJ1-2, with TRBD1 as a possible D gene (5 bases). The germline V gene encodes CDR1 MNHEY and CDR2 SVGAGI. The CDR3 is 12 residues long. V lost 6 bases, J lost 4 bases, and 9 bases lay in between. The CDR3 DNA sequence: TGTGCCAGCAGACTGGGACCCTATGGCTACACCTTC. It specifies CASRLGPYGYTF.

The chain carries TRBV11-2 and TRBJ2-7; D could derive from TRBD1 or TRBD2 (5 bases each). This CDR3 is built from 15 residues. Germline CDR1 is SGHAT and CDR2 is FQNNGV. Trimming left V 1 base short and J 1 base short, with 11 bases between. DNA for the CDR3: TGTGCCAGCAGCTTAGCTGGGGGTACGTCCTACGAGCAGTACTTC. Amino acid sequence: CASSLAGGTSYEQYF.

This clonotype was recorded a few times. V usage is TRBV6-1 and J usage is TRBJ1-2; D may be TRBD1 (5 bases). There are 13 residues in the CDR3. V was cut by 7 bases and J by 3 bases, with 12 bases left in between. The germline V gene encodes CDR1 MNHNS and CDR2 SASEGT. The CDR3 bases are TGTGCCAGCACGGAGGGACCCTACTATGGCTACACCTTC. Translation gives CASTEGPYYGYTF.

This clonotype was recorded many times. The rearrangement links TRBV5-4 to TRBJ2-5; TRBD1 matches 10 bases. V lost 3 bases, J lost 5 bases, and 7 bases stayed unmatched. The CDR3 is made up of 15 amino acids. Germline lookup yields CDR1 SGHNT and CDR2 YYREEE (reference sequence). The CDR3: CASSSTGQGMETQYF. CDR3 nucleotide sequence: TGTGCCAGCAGCTCCACGGGACAGGGGATGGAGACCCAGTACTTC.

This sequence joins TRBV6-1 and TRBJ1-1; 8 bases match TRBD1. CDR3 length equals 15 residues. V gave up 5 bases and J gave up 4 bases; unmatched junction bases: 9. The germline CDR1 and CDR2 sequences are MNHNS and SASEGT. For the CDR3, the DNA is TGTGCCAGCAGTCGTTGGACAGGGTCTACCACTGAAGCTTTCTTT. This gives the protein CASSRWTGSTTEAFF.

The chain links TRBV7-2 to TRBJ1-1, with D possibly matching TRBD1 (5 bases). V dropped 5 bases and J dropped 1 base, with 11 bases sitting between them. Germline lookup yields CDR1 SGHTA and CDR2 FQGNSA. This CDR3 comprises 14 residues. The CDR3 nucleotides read TGTGCCAGCAGCCGACAGAGGTCGAACACTGAAGCTTTCTTT. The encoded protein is CASSRQRSNTEAFF.

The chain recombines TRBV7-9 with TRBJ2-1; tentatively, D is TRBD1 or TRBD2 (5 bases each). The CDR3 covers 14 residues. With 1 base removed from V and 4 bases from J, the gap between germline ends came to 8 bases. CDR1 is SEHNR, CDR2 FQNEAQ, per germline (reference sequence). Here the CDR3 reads CASSLEWGYNEQFF. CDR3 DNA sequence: TGTGCCAGCAGCTTAGAGTGGGGGTACAATGAGCAGTTCTTC.

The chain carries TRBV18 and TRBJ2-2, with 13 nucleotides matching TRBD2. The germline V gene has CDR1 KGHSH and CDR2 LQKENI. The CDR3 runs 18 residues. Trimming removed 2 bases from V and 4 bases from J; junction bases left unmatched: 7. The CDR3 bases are TGTGCCAGCTCACCAGGACTAGCGGGGGACCCCGGCACCGGGGAGCTGTTTTTT. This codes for CASSPGLAGDPGTGELFF.

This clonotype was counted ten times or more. This CDR3 is CASRSGGKDEQFF. The CDR3 DNA sequence: TGTGCCAGCAGATCAGGGGGGAAGGATGAGCAGTTCTTC. The chain uses TRBV7-2 and TRBJ2-1, with a tentative D call TRBD1 (7 bases). Trimming stripped 6 bases from V and 8 bases from J, with 14 bases between. Germline V gives CDR1 SGHTA, CDR2 FQGNSA. The CDR3 extends over 13 amino acids.

The CDR3 sequence: CASGRTGIGTNEKLFF. The CDR3 nucleotides are TGTGCCAGCGGCCGGACAGGGATTGGGACTAATGAAAAACTGTTTTTT. The rearrangement joins TRBV4-2 to TRBJ1-4; 8 positions match TRBD1. Losses at the gene ends were 8 bases for V and 2 bases for J; bases not matched to a gene: 10. The CDR3 loop spans 16 amino acids. CDR1 and CDR2 (germline): LGHNA, YNFKEQ.